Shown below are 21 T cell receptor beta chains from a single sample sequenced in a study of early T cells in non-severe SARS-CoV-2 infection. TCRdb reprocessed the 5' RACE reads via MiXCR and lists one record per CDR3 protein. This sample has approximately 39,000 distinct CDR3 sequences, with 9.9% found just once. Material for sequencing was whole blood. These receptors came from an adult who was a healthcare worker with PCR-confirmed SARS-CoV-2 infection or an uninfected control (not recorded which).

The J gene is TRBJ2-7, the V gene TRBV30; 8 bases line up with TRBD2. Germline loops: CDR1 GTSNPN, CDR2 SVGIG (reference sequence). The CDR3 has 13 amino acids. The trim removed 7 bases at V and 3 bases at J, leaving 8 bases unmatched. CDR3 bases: TGTGCCTCAACGGGGAGCGGGGGCTACGAGCAGTACTTC. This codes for CASTGSGGYEQYF.

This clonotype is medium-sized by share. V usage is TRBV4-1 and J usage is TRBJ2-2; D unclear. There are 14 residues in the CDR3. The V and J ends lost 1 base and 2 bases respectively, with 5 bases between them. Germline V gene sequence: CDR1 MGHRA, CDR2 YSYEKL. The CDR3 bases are TGCGCCAGCAGCCAAGCGCTTAACACCGGGGAGCTGTTTTTT. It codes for CASSQALNTGELFF.

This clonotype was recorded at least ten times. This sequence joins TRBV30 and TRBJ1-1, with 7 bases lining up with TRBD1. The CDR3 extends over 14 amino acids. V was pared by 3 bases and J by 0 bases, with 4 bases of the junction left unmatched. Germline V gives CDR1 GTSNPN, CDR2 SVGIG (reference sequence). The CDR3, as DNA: TGTGCCTGGAGGACAGGGACCATGAACACTGAAGCTTTCTTT. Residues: CAWRTGTMNTEAFF.

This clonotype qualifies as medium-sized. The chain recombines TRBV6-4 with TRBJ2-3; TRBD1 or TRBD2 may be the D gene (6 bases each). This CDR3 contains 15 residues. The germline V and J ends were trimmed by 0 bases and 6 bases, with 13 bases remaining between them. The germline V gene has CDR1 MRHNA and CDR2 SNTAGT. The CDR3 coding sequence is TGTGCCAGCAGTGACTCGAGGGGGGCCATCGATACGCAGTATTTT. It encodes CASSDSRGAIDTQYF.

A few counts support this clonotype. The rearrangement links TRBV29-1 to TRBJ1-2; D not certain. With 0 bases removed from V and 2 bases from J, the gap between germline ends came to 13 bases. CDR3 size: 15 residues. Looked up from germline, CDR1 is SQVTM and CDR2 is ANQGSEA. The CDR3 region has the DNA TGCAGCGTTGAAGATCTGAGGTTGGGAAACTATGGCTACACCTTC. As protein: CSVEDLRLGNYGYTF.

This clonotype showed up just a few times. CDR3 loop: CSVGGGGDRGTQYF. The CDR3 region has the DNA TGCAGCGTTGGAGGAGGGGGGGACAGAGGTACCCAGTACTTC. This chain joins TRBV29-1 and TRBJ2-5; TRBD1 or TRBD2 may be the D gene (7 bases each). Germline loops: CDR1 SQVTM, CDR2 ANQGSEA. V dropped 4 bases and J dropped 8 bases, with 20 bases sitting between them. CDR3 length: 14 residues.

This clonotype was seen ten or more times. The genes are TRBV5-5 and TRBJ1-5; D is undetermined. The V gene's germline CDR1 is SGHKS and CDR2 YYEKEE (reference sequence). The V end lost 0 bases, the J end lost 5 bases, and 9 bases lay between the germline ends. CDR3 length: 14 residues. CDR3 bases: TGTGCCAGCAGCTTGGGGACGGAAGATCAGCCCCAGCATTTT. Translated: CASSLGTEDQPQHF.

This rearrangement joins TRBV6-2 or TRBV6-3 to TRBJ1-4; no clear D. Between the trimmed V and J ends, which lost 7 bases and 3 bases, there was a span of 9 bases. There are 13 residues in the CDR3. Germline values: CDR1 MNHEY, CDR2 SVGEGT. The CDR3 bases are TGTGCCAGCAACCAGCGACCTAATGAAAAACTGTTTTTT. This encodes CASNQRPNEKLFF.

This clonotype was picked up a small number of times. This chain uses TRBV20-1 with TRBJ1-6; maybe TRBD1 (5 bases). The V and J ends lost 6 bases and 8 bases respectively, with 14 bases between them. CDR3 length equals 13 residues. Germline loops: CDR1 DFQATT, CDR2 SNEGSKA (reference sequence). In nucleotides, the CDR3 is TGCAGTGCCCAACCTCTGGGGGATTCACCCCTCCACTTT. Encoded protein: CSAQPLGDSPLHF.

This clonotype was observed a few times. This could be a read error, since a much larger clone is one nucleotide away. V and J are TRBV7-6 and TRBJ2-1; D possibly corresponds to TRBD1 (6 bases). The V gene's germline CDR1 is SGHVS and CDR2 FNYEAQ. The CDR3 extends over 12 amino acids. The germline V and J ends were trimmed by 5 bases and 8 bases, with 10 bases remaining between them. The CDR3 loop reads CASSRQDDEQFF. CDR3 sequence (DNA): TGTGCCAGCAGCCGACAGGACGATGAGCAGTTCTTC.

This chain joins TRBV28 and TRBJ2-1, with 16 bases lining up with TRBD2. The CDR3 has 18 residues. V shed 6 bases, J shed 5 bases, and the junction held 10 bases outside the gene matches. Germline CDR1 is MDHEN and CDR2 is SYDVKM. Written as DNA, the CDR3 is TGTGCCAGCAGCAAGGGACTAGCGGGGGGGAAAATAAACAATGAGCAGTTCTTC. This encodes CASSKGLAGGKINNEQFF. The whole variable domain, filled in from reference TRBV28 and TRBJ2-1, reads DVKVTQSSRYLVKRTGEKVFLECVQDMDHENMFWYRQDPGLGLRLIYFSYDVKMKEKGDIPEGYSVSREKKERFSLILESASTNQTSMYLCASSKGLAGGKINNEQFFGPGTRLTVL.

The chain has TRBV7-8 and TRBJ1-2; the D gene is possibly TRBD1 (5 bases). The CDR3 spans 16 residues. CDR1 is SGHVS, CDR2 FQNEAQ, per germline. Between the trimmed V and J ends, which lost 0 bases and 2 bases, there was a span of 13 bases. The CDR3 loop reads CASSLALGALNYGYTF. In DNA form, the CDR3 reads TGTGCCAGCAGCTTAGCGCTAGGGGCGCTAAACTATGGCTACACCTTC.

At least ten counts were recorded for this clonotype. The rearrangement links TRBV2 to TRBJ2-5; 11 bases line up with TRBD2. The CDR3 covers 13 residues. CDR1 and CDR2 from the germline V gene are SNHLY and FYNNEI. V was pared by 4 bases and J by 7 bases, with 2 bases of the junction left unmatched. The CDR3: CASSGLAGGTQYF. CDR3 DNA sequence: TGTGCCAGCAGTGGGCTAGCGGGAGGGACCCAGTACTTC.

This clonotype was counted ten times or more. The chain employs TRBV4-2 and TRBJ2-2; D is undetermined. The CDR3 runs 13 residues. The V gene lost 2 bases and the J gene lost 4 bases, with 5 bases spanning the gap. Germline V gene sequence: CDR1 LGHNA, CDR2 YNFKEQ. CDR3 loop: CASSQLFTGELFF. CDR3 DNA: TGTGCCAGCAGCCAACTATTCACCGGGGAGCTGTTTTTT.

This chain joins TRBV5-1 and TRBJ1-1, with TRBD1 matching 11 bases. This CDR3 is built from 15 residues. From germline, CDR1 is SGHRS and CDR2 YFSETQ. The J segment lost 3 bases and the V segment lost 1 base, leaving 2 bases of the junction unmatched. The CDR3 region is CASSLMGQGDTEAFF. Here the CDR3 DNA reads TGCGCCAGCAGCTTGATGGGACAGGGGGACACTGAAGCTTTCTTT.

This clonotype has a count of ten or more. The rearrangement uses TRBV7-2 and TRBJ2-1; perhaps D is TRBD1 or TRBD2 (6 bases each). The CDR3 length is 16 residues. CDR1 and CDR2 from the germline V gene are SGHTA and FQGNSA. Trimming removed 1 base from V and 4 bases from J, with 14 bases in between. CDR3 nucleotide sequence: TGTGCCAGCAGCTTAGTGCCGGGGGCGGGGTACAATGAGCAGTTCTTC. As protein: CASSLVPGAGYNEQFF.

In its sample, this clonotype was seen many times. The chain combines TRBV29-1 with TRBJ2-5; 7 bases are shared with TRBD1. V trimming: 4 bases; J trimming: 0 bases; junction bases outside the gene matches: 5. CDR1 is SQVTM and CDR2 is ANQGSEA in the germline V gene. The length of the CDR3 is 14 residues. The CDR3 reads CSVGPGGYQETQYF. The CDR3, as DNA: TGCAGCGTTGGGCCAGGGGGATACCAAGAGACCCAGTACTTC.

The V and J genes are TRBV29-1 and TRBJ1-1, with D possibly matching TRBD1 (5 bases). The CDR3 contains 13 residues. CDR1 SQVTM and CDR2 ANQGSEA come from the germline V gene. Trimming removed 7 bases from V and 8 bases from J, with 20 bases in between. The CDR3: CSAWDGRGDEAFF. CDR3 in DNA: TGCAGCGCTTGGGACGGCCGGGGGGACGAAGCTTTCTTT.

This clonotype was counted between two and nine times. The CDR3 region is CASSEGRGISYNTGELFF. In nucleotides, the CDR3 is TGTGCCAGCAGTGAAGGCAGGGGGATATCCTACAACACCGGGGAGCTGTTTTTT. The V gene is TRBV2, the J gene TRBJ2-2, with 7 nucleotides matching TRBD1. CDR1 SNHLY and CDR2 FYNNEI come from the germline V gene. CDR3 length: 18 amino acids. The ends lost 1 base at V and 2 bases at J; junction bases unmatched: 10.

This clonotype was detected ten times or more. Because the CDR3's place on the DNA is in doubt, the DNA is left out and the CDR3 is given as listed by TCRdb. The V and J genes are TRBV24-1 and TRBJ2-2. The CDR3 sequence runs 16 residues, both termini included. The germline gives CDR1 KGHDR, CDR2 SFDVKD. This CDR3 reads CATSDLSSLLPGSCFF.

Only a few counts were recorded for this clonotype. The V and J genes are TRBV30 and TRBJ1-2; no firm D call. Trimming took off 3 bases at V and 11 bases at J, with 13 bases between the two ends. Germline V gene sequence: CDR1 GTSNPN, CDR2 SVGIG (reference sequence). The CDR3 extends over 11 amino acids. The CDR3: CAWSATSFYTF. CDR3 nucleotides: TGTGCCTGGAGCGCAACCTCTTTTTACACCTTC.